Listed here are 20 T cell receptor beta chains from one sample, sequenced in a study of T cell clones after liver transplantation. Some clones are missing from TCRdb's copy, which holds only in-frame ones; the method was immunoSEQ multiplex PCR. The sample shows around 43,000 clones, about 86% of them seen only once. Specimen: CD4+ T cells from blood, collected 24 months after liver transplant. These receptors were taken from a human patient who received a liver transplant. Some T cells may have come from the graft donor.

The CDR3 spells CASSQATINYGYTF. CDR3 DNA sequence: TGCGCCAGCAGCCAAGCCACTATAAACTATGGCTACACCTTC. The chain links TRBV4-3 to TRBJ1-2; D is uncertain. Germline values: CDR1 LGHNA, CDR2 YSLEER. The CDR3 has 14 residues. V lost 1 base and J 2 bases, leaving 8 bases between the germline ends.

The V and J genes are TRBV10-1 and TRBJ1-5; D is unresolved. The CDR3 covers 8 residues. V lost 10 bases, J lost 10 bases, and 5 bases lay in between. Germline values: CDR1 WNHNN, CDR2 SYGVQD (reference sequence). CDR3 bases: TGCGCCACCCGTCCCCAGCATTTT. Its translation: CATRPQHF.

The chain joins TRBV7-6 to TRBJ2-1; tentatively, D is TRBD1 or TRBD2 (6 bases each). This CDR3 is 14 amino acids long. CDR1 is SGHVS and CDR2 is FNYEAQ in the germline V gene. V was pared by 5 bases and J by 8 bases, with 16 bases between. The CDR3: CASSPRRGADEQFF. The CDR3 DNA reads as TGTGCCAGCAGCCCTAGGAGGGGGGCCGATGAGCAGTTCTTC.

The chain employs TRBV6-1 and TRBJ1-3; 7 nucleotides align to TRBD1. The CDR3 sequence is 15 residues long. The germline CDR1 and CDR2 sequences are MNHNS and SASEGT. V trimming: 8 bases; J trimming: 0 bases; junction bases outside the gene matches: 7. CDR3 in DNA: TGTGCCAGCTCGGGACAGCGCACCTCTGGAAACACCATATATTTT. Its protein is CASSGQRTSGNTIYF.

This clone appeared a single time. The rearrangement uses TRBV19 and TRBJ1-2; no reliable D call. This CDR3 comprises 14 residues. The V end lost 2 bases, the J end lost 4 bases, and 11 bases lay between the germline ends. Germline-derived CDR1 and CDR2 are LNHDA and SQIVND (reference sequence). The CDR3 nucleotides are TGTGCCAGTAGTATACGAACAGAATCCTATGGCTACACCTTC. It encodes CASSIRTESYGYTF. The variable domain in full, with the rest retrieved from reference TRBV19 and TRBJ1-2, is DGGITQSPKYLFRKEGQNVTLSCEQNLNHDAMYWYRQDPGQGLRLIYYSQIVNDFQKGDIAEGYSVSREKKESFPLTVTSAQKNPTAFYLCASSIRTESYGYTFGSGTRLTVV.

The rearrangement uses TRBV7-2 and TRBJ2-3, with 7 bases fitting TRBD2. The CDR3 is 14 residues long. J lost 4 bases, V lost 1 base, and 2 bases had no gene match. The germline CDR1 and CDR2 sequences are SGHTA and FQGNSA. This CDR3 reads CASSLERDSDTQYF. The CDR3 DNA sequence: TGTGCCAGCAGCTTAGAGCGGGACTCAGATACGCAGTATTTT.

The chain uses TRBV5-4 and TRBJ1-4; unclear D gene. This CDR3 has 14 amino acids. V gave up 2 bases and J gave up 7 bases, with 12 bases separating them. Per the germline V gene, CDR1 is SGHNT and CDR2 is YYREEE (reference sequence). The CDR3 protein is CASSLGGLGEKLFF. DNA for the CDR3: TGTGCCAGCAGCTTAGGTGGGCTGGGTGAAAAACTGTTTTTT.

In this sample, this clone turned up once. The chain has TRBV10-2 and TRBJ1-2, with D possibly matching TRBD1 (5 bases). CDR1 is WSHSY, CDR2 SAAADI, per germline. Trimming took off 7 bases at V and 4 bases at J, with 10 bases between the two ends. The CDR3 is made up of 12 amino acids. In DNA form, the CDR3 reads TGCGCCAGCACTCAGGGAGGCTATGGCTACACCTTC. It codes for CASTQGGYGYTF.

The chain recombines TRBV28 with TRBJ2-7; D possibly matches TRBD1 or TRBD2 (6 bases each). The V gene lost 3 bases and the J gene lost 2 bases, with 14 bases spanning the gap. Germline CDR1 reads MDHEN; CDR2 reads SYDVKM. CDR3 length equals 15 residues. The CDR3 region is CASSLDKRGAYEQYF. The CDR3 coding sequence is TGTGCCAGCAGTTTGGACAAGAGGGGGGCCTACGAGCAGTACTTC.

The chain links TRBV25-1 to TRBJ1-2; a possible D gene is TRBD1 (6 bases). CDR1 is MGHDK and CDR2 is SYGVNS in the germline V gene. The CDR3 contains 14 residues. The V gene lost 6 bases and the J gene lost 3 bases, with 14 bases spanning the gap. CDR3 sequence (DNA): TGTGCCAGCAGGGGTGTGGGGACACACTATGGCTACACCTTC. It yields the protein CASRGVGTHYGYTF.

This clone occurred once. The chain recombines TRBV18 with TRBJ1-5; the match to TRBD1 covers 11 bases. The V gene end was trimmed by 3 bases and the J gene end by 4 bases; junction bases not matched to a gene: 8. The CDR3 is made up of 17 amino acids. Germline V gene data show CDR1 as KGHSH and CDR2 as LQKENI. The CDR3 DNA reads TGTGCCAGCTCACCTTTCCCGGGACAGGGGGGAAATCAGCCCCAGCATTTT. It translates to CASSPFPGQGGNQPQHF.

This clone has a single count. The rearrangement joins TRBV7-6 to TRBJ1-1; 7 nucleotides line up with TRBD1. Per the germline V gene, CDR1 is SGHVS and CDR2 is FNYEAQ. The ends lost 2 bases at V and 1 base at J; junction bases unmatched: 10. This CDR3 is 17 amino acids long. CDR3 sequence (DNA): TGTGCCAGCAGCTTACGGGGACAGTTTTCGCCGAACACTGAAGCTTTCTTT. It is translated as CASSLRGQFSPNTEAFF.

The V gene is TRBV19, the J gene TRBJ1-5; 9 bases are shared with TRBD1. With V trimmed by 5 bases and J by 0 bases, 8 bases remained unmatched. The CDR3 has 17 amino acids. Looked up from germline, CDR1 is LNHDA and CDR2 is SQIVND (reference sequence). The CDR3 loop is CASSLFGQGNSNQPQHF. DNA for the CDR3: TGTGCCAGTAGTCTCTTTGGACAGGGGAATAGCAATCAGCCCCAGCATTTT.

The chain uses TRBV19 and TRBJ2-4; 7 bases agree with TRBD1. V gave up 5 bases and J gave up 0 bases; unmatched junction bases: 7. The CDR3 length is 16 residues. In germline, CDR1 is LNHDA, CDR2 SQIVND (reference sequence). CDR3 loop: CASSVQGDSAKNIQYF. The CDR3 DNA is TGTGCCAGTAGTGTTCAGGGGGATTCAGCCAAAAACATTCAGTACTTC.

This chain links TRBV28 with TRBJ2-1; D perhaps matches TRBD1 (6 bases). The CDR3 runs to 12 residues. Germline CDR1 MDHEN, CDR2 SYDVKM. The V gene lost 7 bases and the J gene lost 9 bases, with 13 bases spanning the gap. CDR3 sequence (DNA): TGTGCCAGCAACCCAGGGGTTAGTGAGCAGTTCTTC. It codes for CASNPGVSEQFF.

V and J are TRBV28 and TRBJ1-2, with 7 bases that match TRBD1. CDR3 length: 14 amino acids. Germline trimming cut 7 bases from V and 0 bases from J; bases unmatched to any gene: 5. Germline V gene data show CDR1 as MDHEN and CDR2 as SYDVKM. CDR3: CASNDRVTNYGYTF. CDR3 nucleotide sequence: TGTGCCAGCAATGACAGGGTAACTAACTATGGCTACACCTTC.

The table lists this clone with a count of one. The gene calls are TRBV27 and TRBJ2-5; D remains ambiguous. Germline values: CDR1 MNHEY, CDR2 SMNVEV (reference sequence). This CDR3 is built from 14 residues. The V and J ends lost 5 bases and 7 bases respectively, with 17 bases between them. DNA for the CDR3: TGTGCCAGCAGTGATCCGGGCCCTGAGCGGACCCAGTACTTC. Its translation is CASSDPGPERTQYF.

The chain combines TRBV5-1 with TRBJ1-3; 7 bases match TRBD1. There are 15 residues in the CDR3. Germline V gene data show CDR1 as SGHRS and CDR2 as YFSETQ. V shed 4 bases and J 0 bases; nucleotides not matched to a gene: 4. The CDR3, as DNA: TGCGCCAGCAGCATGACAGGGAACTCTGGAAACACCATATATTTT. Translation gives CASSMTGNSGNTIYF.

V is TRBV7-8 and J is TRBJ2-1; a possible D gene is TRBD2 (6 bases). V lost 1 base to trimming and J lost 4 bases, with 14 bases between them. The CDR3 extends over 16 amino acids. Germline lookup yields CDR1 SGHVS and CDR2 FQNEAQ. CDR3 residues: CASSLGPSAGYNEQFF. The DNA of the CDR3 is TGTGCCAGCAGCTTAGGTCCTAGCGCTGGTTACAATGAGCAGTTCTTC.

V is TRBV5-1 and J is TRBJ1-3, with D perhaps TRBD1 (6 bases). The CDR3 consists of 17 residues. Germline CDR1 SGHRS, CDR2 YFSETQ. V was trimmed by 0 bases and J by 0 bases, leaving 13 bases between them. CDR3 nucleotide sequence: TGCGCCAGCAGCTTGGCCGTGACAGGAAACTCTGGAAACACCATATATTTT. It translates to CASSLAVTGNSGNTIYF.